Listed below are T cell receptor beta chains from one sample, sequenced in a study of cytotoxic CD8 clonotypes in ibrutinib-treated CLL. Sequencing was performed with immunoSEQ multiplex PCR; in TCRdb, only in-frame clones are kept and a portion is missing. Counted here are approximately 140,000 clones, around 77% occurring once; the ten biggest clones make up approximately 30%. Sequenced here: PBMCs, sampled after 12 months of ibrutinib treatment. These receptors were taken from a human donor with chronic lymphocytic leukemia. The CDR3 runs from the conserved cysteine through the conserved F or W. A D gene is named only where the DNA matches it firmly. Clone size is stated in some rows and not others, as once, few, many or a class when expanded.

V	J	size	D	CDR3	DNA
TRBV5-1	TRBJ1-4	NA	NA	CASSLDVGEKLFF	TGCGCCAGCAGCTTGGATGTCGGTGAAAAACTGTTTTTT
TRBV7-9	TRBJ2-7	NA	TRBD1	CASSSRTGPYEQYF	TGTGCCAGCAGCTCGAGGACAGGGCCCTACGAGCAGTACTTC
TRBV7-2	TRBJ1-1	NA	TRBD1	CASSLAAGGVNTEAFF	TGTGCCAGCAGCTTAGCGGCAGGGGGCGTGAACACTGAAGCTTTCTTT
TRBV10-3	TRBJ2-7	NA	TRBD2	CAVGLAGGDSYEQYF	TGTGCCGTGGGACTAGCGGGGGGGGACTCCTACGAGCAGTACTTC
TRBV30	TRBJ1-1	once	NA	CAWTRGGTEAFF	TGTGCCTGGACCCGGGGAGGGACTGAAGCTTTCTTT
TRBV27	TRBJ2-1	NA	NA	CASQTGSHSYNEQFF	TGTGCCAGCCAAACAGGATCCCACTCCTACAATGAGCAGTTCTTC
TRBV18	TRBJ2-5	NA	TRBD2	CASSKAGTSGQETQYF	TGTGCCAGCTCAAAGGCCGGGACTAGCGGCCAAGAGACCCAGTACTTC
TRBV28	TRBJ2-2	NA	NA	CASSWAGNTGELFF	TGTGCCAGCAGTTGGGCAGGGAACACCGGGGAGCTGTTTTTT
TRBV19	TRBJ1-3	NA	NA	CAPRGGDHTIYF	TGTGCCCCTAGAGGGGGTGACCACACCATATATTTT
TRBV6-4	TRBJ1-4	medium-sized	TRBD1	CASSDQTGGSGEKLFF	TGTGCCAGCAGTGACCAAACAGGGGGCAGCGGGGAAAAACTGTTTTTT
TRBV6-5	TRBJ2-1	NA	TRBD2	CASTLAVGYNEQFF	TGTGCCAGCACCCTAGCGGTAGGCTACAATGAGCAGTTCTTC
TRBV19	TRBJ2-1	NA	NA	CASSSGIFFNEQFF	TGTGCCAGTAGTAGCGGGATCTTCTTCAATGAGCAGTTCTTC
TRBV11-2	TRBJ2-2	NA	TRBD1	CASSFRDRNTGELFF	TGTGCCAGCAGCTTCCGGGACAGGAACACCGGGGAGCTGTTTTTT
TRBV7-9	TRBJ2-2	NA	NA	CASSFLRAVGELFF	TGTGCCAGCAGCTTCCTCCGAGCCGTCGGGGAGCTGTTTTTT
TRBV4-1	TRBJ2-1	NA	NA	CASSQGLSGNEQFF	TGCGCCAGCAGCCAGGGACTCTCTGGGAATGAGCAGTTCTTC
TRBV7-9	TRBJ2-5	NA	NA	CASSPPAAGRFQETQYF	TGTGCCAGCAGCCCCCCGGCGGCTGGGAGGTTCCAAGAGACCCAGTACTTC
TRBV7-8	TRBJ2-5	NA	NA	CASSLYRVRETQYF	TGTGCCAGCAGCTTATACAGGGTGCGAGAGACCCAGTACTTC
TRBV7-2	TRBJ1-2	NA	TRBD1	CASSSTGGYGYTF	TGTGCCAGCAGCTCCACAGGGGGCTATGGCTACACCTTC
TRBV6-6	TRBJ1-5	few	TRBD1	CASSSGTGRYNQPQHF	TGTGCCAGCAGTTCCGGGACAGGGCGCTACAATCAGCCCCAGCATTTT
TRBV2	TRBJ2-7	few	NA	CASSADGSMYF	TGTGCCAGCAGTGCGGACGGAAGCATGTACTTC
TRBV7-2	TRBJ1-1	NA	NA	CASSLRASEAFF	TGTGCCAGCAGCTTAAGGGCATCTGAGGCTTTCTTT
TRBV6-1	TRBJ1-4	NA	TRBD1	CASIRQGANEKLFF	TGTGCCAGCATAAGACAGGGAGCTAATGAAAAACTGTTTTTT
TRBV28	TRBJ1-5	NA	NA	CASQTQGLNQPQHF	TGTGCCAGCCAAACGCAGGGTTTGAATCAGCCCCAGCATTTT
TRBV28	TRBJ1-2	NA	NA	CASRDSEGPINGYTF	TGTGCCAGCAGGGACTCCGAAGGGCCCATAAATGGCTACACCTTC
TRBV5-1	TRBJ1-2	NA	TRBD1	CASSGTARANYGYTF	TGCGCCAGCAGCGGGACAGCGAGAGCTAACTATGGCTACACCTTC
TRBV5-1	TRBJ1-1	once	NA	CASSLRDNTEAFF	TGCGCCAGCAGTCTCAGGGACAACACTGAAGCTTTCTTT
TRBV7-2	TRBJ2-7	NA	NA	CASSLRTGGFYEQYF	TGTGCCAGCAGCCTCCGTACCGGAGGGTTTTACGAGCAGTACTTC
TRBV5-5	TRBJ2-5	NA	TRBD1	CASSPRGQNNQETQYF	TGTGCCAGCAGCCCTAGGGGACAGAATAACCAAGAGACCCAGTACTTC
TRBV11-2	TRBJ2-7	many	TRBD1	CASSLGSGGISYEQYF	TGTGCCAGCAGCTTAGGCTCAGGGGGCATCTCCTACGAGCAGTACTTC
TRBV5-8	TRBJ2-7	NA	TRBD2	CASSPMTSAHEQYF	TGTGCCAGCAGCCCGATGACTAGCGCCCACGAGCAGTACTTC
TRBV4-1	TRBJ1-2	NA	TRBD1	CASSQVGQVSYGYTF	TGCGCCAGCAGCCAGGTAGGACAGGTGTCCTATGGCTACACCTTC
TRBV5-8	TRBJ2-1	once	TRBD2	CASSLRLLASGSVNEQFF	TGTGCCAGCAGCTTGCGTCTCCTAGCTAGCGGGAGTGTTAATGAGCAGTTCTTC
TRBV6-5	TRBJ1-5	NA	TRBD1	CASSGTGSNQPQHF	TGTGCCAGCAGTGGGACAGGGAGCAATCAGCCCCAGCATTTT
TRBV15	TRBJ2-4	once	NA	CATAPGDFKNIQYF	TGTGCCACGGCTCCGGGGGATTTCAAAAACATTCAGTACTTC
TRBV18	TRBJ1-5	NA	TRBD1	CASSETGIFNQPQHF	TGTGCCAGCTCCGAGACAGGGATATTCAATCAGCCCCAGCATTTT
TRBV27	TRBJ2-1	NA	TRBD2	CASRQKLAGGSPGQFF	TGTGCCAGCAGACAAAAACTAGCGGGGGGGTCCCCAGGGCAGTTCTTC
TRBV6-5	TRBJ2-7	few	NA	CASSYLGRTYEQYF	TGTGCCAGCAGTTACCTGGGACGGACCTACGAGCAGTACTTC
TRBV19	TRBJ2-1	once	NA	CASSGTYNEQFF	TGTGCCAGTAGCGGGACCTACAATGAGCAGTTCTTC
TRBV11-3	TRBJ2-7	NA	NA	CASSFGGYEQYF	TGTGCCAGCAGCTTTGGGGGGTACGAGCAGTACTTC
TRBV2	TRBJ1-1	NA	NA	CASLTPGTAFF	TGTGCCAGCCTCACCCCCGGGACGGCTTTCTTT
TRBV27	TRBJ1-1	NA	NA	CASSTSNTEAFF	NA
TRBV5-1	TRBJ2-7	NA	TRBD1	CASSLGQGPYEQYF	TGCGCCAGCAGCTTGGGACAGGGCCCCTACGAGCAGTACTTC
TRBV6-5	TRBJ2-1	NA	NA	CATSTTYNEQFF	TGTGCCACCTCGACAACGTACAATGAGCAGTTCTTC
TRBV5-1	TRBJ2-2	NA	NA	CASSFDGPDTGELFF	TGCGCCAGCAGCTTTGACGGGCCGGACACCGGGGAGCTGTTTTTT
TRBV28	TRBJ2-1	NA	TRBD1	CASSLRTGPYSSYNEQFF	TGTGCCAGCAGTTTAAGGACAGGCCCCTACAGCTCCTACAATGAGCAGTTCTTC
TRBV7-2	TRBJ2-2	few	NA	CASSLVTTTGELFF	TGTGCCAGCAGCTTAGTAACCACCACCGGGGAGCTGTTTTTT
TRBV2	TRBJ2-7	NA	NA	CASMMDSSYEQYF	TGTGCCAGCATGATGGACAGCTCCTACGAGCAGTACTTC
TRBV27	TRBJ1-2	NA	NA	CASSLIVGSSFHYGYTF	TGTGCCAGCAGTTTAATTGTAGGTTCTTCCTTCCACTATGGCTACACCTTC
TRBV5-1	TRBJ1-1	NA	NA	CASSPQWVNTEAFF	TGCGCCAGCAGCCCACAGTGGGTGAACACTGAAGCTTTCTTT
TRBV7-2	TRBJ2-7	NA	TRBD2	CASSLVATSGTYEQYF	TGTGCCAGCAGCTTAGTAGCCACTAGCGGTACCTACGAGCAGTACTTC
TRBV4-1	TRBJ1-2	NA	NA	CASSHPLGDGYTF	TGCGCCAGCAGCCACCCCTTGGGTGATGGCTACACCTTC
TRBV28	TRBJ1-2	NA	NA	CASSFAVDYGYTF	TGTGCCAGCAGTTTTGCGGTGGACTATGGCTACACCTTC
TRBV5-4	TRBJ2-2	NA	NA	CASSPGTGTGELFF	TGTGCCAGCAGTCCCGGGACGGGCACCGGGGAGCTGTTTTTT
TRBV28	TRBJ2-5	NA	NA	CASSTPTVSVETQYF	TGTGCCAGCAGTACCCCGACGGTTTCGGTGGAGACCCAGTACTTC
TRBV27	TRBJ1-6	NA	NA	CASSGASYNSPLHF	TGTGCCAGCAGCGGGGCCTCCTATAATTCACCCCTCCACTTT
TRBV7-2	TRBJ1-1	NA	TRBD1	CASSSRTGLNTEAFF	TGTGCCAGCAGCTCGCGGACAGGCCTGAACACTGAAGCTTTCTTT
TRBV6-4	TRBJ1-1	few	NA	CASSDSSRGTEAFF	TGTGCCAGCAGTGACTCGAGTCGGGGCACTGAAGCTTTCTTT